This TCR beta chain was found in a study of response to subunit inactivated influenza vaccine. The V and J ends lost 4 bases and 2 bases respectively, with 12 bases between them. Germline assignment: CDR1 LGHNA and CDR2 YNFKEQ. This CDR3 is 15 amino acids long. TCRdb reprocessed the RT-PCR reads with MiXCR, giving one entry per CDR3 protein. Of roughly 520,000 distinct CDR3 sequences in the sample, around 25% were seen once. This clonotype has at least ten counts. The sample in question was CD4+ T cells sorted from PBMCs, obtained about 5 days after vaccination. The TCR sequence derives from a middle-aged man who received an inactivated influenza vaccine. The rearrangement uses TRBV4-2 and TRBJ1-5; D is perhaps TRBD1 (6 bases). DNA for the CDR3: TGTGCCAGCAGCCTAAGTCAGGGGCGCAATCAGCCCCAGCATTTT. It translates to CASSLSQGRNQPQHF.